A selection of T cell receptor beta chains follows, all from one sample in a study of CD8+CD57+ T cells in acquired aplastic anemia. MiXCR, applied by TCRdb to the reads, yields one record per CDR3 protein. The sample lists roughly 190,000 distinct CDR3 sequences, less than 65% seen once, with approximately 15% in the top ten. Sequencing input: sorted CD4+, CD8+, or CD8+CD57+ T cells (not recorded which) from PBMCs. These receptors came from a human donor in good health, serving as a control. CDR3s include the opening cysteine and the closing phenylalanine or tryptophan. The D gene is left open where the match is weak. Where a row states a size, it is once, few, many or the class of an expanded clone; other rows omit it.

V gene	J gene	D gene	clone size	CDR3 protein	CDR3 DNA
TRBV3-1	TRBJ1-2	TRBD1	many	CASSSGQGSTF	TGTGCCAGCAGCTCCGGACAGGGAAGCACCTTC
TRBV10-3	TRBJ2-3	TRBD2	.	CANGTSRTDTQYF	TGTGCCAACGGGACTAGCCGTACAGATACGCAGTATTTT
TRBV9	TRBJ2-7	.	.	CASSVDPTHEQYF	TGTGCCAGCAGCGTAGACCCCACCCACGAGCAGTACTTC
TRBV5-4	TRBJ2-1	TRBD1	.	CASSYRTGGGNEQFF	TGTGCCAGCAGCTACCGGACAGGGGGCGGGAATGAGCAGTTCTTC
TRBV10-1	TRBJ1-2	.	.	CASSGGSGGYTF	TGCGCCAGCAGTGGGGGGAGCGGTGGCTACACCTTC
TRBV9	TRBJ2-2	.	.	CASSVEARDLSGELFF	TGTGCCAGCAGCGTAGAGGCCAGGGATCTATCCGGGGAGCTGTTTTTT
TRBV5-1	TRBJ1-3	.	many	CASSAGVSGNTIYF	TGCGCCAGCTCGGCGGGGGTCTCTGGAAACACCATATATTTT
TRBV7-9	TRBJ1-4	.	many	CASSSRDISTNEKLFF	TGTGCCAGCAGCTCAAGGGACATCTCAACTAATGAAAAACTGTTTTTT
TRBV7-3	TRBJ1-2	TRBD1	many	CASGTGGASYGYTF	TGTGCCAGCGGGACAGGGGGCGCCAGCTATGGCTACACCTTC
TRBV24-1	TRBJ1-2	TRBD1	.	CATSSGQDNYGYTF	TGTGCCACCAGCTCCGGACAGGACAACTATGGCTACACCTTC
TRBV6-6	TRBJ2-6	.	.	CACSQMAPRHTEAF	TGTGCCTGCAGCCAAATGGCCCCCCGGCACACTGAAGCTTTC
TRBV30	TRBJ1-6	.	.	CAWSVQQGGSLLHF	TGTGCCTGGAGTGTACAGCAGGGCGGTTCACTCCTCCACTTT
TRBV7-6	TRBJ2-5	TRBD1	.	CASSSPGQGAETQYF	TGTGCCAGCAGCTCCCCGGGACAGGGGGCAGAGACCCAGTACTTC
TRBV24-1	TRBJ2-3	.	.	CATSARASSTDTQYF	TGTGCCACCAGTGCCAGGGCATCAAGCACAGATACGCAGTATTTT
TRBV20-1	TRBJ2-1	.	many	CSATGQAAHQFF	TGCAGTGCTACCGGTCAGGCAGCACATCAGTTCTTC
TRBV11-1	TRBJ1-2	.	many	CASSPMGRESYGYTF	TGTGCCAGCAGCCCCATGGGCAGGGAGAGCTATGGCTACACCTTC
TRBV25-1	TRBJ2-3	TRBD2	few	CASSQTSGNPTDTQYF	TGTGCCAGCAGTCAGACTAGCGGGAACCCCACAGATACGCAGTATTTT
TRBV20-1	TRBJ2-7	TRBD2	many	CSARGVEGTSSYEQYF	TGCAGTGCTAGAGGAGTCGAGGGGACTAGCTCCTACGAGCAGTACTTC
TRBV2	TRBJ2-7	TRBD2	.	CASSRTSGGPYEQYF	TGTGCCAGCAGTCGGACTAGCGGGGGGCCCTACGAGCAGTACTTC
TRBV20-1	TRBJ2-5	TRBD2	.	CSARPLAGGPGQETQYF	TGCAGTGCTAGACCCTTAGCGGGGGGGCCTGGCCAAGAGACCCAGTACTTC
TRBV7-2	TRBJ1-2	.	.	CASSSLAEGVYGYTF	TGTGCCAGCAGCTCCCTCGCGGAAGGGGTCTATGGCTACACCTTC
TRBV10-3	TRBJ1-1	.	.	CAIRAEGTEAFF	TGTGCCATCAGGGCGGAGGGCACTGAAGCTTTCTTT
TRBV6-5	TRBJ2-5	TRBD1	.	CASRNGQGPQETQYF	TGTGCCAGCAGGAATGGACAGGGGCCCCAAGAGACCCAGTACTTC
TRBV18	TRBJ1-1	TRBD1	few	CASSPRTGTNTEAFF	TGTGCCAGCTCACCACGGACAGGCACGAACACTGAAGCTTTCTTT
TRBV11-3	TRBJ1-2	.	.	CASSLGVGLEGYTF	TGTGCCAGCAGCTTAGGGGTAGGGTTGGAGGGCTACACCTTC
TRBV25-1	TRBJ2-3	.	once	CASSELADNTDTQYF	TGTGCCAGCAGTGAATTAGCTGATAACACAGATACGCAGTATTTT
TRBV9	TRBJ2-2	.	.	CASSKDQAGGELFF	TGTGCCAGCAGCAAAGACCAGGCAGGCGGGGAGCTGTTTTTT
TRBV18	TRBJ1-1	TRBD1	.	CASSPEGASPGAFF	TGTGCCAGCTCACCAGAGGGGGCGTCACCTGGAGCTTTCTTT
TRBV7-8	TRBJ2-7	.	.	CASSRLGSSDEQYF	TGTGCCAGCAGTAGGTTGGGGTCTTCAGACGAGCAGTACTTC
TRBV5-1	TRBJ1-1	.	many	CASSYDKNTEAFF	TGCGCCAGCAGCTACGACAAGAACACTGAAGCTTTCTTT
TRBV14	TRBJ1-1	TRBD1	once	CASSLRQGPPPEAFF	TGTGCCAGCAGCCTTCGACAGGGCCCTCCTCCTGAAGCTTTCTTT
TRBV2	TRBJ2-7	TRBD2	.	CAVSGGEGASYEQYF	TGTGCTGTCAGCGGGGGGGAGGGGGCCTCCTACGAGCAGTACTTC
TRBV10-3	TRBJ2-7	TRBD1	.	CAISAGQLYEQYF	TGTGCCATCAGTGCGGGACAGCTCTACGAGCAGTACTTC
TRBV2	TRBJ1-4	TRBD1	many	CASRLPGTGGEKLFF	TGTGCCAGCAGGCTACCCGGGACAGGAGGTGAAAAACTGTTTTTT
TRBV19	TRBJ1-3	.	.	CASSTDQGSSGNTIYF	TGTGCCAGTAGTACCGACCAGGGGAGCTCTGGAAACACCATATATTTT
TRBV5-5	TRBJ2-7	TRBD1	.	CASSLGSGTGVSYEQYF	TGTGCCAGCAGCTTAGGGTCCGGGACAGGGGTCTCCTACGAGCAGTACTTC
TRBV20-1	TRBJ2-5	TRBD2	few	CSARRLAGPGEETQYF	TGCAGTGCTAGACGACTAGCGGGGCCCGGGGAAGAGACCCAGTACTTC
TRBV7-9	TRBJ2-5	.	many	CASNVQETQYF	TGTGCCAGCAATGTCCAAGAGACCCAGTACTTC
TRBV10-3	TRBJ2-3	.	many	CAISDRGNTGPDTQYF	TGTGCCATCAGTGATCGAGGGAATACGGGCCCAGATACGCAGTATTTT
TRBV5-1	TRBJ1-2	.	.	CASSLEAGLNYGYTF	TGCGCCAGCAGCTTGGAGGCAGGGCTGAACTATGGCTACACCTTC
TRBV12-3/TRBV12-4	TRBJ2-7	.	.	CASSRLPGSYEQYF	TGTGCCAGCAGTAGACTCCCCGGGTCCTACGAGCAGTACTTC
TRBV25-1	TRBJ1-2	.	once	CASGEYEGYTF	TGTGCCAGCGGTGAATACGAGGGCTACACCTTC
TRBV2	TRBJ2-7	TRBD1	few	CASYPRATGSTHEQYF	TGTGCCAGCTACCCCCGGGCGACAGGGTCGACCCACGAGCAGTACTTC
TRBV7-9	TRBJ2-5	TRBD1	.	CASSTGTGVQETQYF	TGTGCCAGCAGCACCGGGACAGGGGTGCAAGAGACCCAGTACTTC
TRBV7-8	TRBJ2-3	TRBD2	.	CASSLTSGGAGPDTQYF	TGTGCCAGCAGCTTGACTAGCGGGGGGGCGGGGCCAGATACGCAGTATTTT
TRBV5-8	TRBJ1-2	TRBD1	many	CASSRLDRVVDGYTF	TGTGCCAGCAGCAGACTGGACAGGGTGGTAGATGGCTACACCTTC
TRBV27	TRBJ2-2	TRBD2	few	CASRLAGGNTGELFF	TGTGCCAGCAGACTAGCGGGGGGCAACACCGGGGAGCTGTTTTTT
TRBV10-1	TRBJ1-1	.	.	CASSESGRGNTEAFF	TGCGCCAGCAGTGAGTCGGGCAGGGGGAACACTGAAGCTTTCTTT
TRBV10-3	TRBJ1-5	.	many	CAISERGSNSNQPQHF	TGTGCCATCAGTGAGAGGGGCAGCAATAGCAATCAGCCCCAGCATTTT
TRBV9	TRBJ2-7	.	.	CASSVSSSGGSYEQYF	TGTGCCAGCAGCGTTTCGTCTTCAGGGGGGTCCTACGAGCAGTACTTC
TRBV11-2	TRBJ2-5	.	.	CASSPIPGRRNTGETQYF	TGTGCCAGCAGCCCTATACCGGGACGGAGGAACACCGGGGAGACCCAGTACTTC
TRBV9	TRBJ2-3	TRBD1	.	CASSVGPGQGTTDTQYF	TGTGCCAGCAGCGTAGGCCCGGGACAGGGGACCACAGATACGCAGTATTTT
TRBV7-2	TRBJ1-2	.	.	CASSLGQRYGYTF	TGTGCCAGCAGCTTAGGGCAGCGGTATGGCTACACCTTC